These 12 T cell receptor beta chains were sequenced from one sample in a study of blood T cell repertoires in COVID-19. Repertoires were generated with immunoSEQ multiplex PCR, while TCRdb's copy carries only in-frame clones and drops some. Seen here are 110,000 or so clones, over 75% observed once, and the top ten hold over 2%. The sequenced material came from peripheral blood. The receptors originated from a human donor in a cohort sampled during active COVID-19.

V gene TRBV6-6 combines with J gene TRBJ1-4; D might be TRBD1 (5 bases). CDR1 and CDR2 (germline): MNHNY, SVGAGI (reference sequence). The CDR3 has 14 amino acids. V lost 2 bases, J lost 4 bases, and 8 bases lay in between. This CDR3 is CASSYGGVNEKLFF. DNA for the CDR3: TGTGCCAGCAGTTACGGGGGGGTTAATGAAAAACTGTTTTTT.

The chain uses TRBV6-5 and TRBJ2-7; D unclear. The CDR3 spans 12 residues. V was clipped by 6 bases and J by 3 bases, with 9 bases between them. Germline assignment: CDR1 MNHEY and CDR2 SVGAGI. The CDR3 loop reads CASSPRLYEQYF. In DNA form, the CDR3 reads TGTGCCAGCAGCCCAAGACTCTACGAGCAGTACTTC.

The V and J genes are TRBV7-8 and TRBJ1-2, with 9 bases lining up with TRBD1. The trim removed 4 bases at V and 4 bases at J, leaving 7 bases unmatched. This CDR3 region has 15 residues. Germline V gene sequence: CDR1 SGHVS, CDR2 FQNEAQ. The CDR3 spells CASSSSGTGIYGYTF. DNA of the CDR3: TGTGCCAGCAGCTCAAGTGGGACAGGGATCTATGGCTACACCTTC.

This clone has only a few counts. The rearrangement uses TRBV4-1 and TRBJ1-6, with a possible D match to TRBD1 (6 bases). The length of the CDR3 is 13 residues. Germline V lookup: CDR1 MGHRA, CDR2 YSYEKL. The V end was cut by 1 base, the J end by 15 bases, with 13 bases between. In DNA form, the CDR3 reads TGCGCCAGCAGCCAAGCCGCAGGGGTACTCCTCCACTTT. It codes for CASSQAAGVLLHF.

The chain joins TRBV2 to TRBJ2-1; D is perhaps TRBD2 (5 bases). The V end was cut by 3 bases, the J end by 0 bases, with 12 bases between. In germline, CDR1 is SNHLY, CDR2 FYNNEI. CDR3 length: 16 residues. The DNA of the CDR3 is TGTGCCAGCAGTGATGTAGGGAGCCCCTCCTACAATGAGCAGTTCTTC. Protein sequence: CASSDVGSPSYNEQFF.

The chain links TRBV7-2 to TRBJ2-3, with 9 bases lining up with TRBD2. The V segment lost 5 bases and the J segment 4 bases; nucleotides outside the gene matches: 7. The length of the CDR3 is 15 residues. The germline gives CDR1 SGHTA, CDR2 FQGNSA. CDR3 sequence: CASSPNSGGADTQYF. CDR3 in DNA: TGTGCCAGCAGCCCCAATAGCGGGGGCGCAGATACGCAGTATTTT.

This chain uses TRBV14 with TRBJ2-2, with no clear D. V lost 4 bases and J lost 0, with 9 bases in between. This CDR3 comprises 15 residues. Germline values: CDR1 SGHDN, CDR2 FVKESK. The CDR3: CASSPVGPNTGELFF. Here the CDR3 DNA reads TGTGCCAGCAGCCCGGTTGGGCCGAACACCGGGGAGCTGTTTTTT.

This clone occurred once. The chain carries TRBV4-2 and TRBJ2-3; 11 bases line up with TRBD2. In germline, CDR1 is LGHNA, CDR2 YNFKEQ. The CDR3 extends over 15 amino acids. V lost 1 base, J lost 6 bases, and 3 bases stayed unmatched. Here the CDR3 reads CASSQGLAGGDTQYF. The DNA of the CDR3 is TGTGCCAGCAGCCAAGGGCTAGCGGGGGGCGATACGCAGTATTTT.

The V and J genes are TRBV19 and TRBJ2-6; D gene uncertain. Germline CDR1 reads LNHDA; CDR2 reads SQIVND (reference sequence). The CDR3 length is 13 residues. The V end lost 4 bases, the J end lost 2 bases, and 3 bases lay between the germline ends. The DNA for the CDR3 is TGTGCCAGTAGTACTGCTGGGGCCAACGTCCTGACTTTC. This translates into CASSTAGANVLTF.

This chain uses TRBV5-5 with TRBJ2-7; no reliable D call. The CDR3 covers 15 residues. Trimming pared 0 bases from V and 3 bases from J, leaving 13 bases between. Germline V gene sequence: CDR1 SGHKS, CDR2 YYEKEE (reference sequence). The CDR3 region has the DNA TGTGCCAGCAGCTTGGCTTTAGAAGTGGTCTACGAGCAGTACTTC. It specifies CASSLALEVVYEQYF.

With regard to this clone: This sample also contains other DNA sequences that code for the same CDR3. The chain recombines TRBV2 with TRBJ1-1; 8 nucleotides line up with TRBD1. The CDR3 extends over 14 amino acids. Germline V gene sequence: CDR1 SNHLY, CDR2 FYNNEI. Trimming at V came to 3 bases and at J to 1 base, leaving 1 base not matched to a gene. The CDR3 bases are TGTGCCAGCAGTGATGGACAGGGGAACACTGAAGCTTTCTTT. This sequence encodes CASSDGQGNTEAFF.

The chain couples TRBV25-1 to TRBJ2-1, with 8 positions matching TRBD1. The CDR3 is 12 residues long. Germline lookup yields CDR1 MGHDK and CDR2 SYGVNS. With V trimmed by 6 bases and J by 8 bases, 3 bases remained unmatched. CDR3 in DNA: TGTGCCAGCAGAAGACAGGGGTATGAGCAGTTCTTC. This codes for CASRRQGYEQFF.